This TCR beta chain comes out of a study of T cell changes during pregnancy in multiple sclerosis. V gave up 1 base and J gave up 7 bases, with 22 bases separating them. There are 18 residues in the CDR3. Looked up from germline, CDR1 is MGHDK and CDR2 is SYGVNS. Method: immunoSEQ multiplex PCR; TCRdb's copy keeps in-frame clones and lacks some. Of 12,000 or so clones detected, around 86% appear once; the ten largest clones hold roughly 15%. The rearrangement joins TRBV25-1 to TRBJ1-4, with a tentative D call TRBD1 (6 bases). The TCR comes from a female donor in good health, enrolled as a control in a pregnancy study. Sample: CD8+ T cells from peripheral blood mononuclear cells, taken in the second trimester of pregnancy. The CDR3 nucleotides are TGTGCCAGCAGTGAATCCGCGAGGGGGAGGGTCACGGGTGAAAAACTGTTTTTT. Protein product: CASSESARGRVTGEKLFF.